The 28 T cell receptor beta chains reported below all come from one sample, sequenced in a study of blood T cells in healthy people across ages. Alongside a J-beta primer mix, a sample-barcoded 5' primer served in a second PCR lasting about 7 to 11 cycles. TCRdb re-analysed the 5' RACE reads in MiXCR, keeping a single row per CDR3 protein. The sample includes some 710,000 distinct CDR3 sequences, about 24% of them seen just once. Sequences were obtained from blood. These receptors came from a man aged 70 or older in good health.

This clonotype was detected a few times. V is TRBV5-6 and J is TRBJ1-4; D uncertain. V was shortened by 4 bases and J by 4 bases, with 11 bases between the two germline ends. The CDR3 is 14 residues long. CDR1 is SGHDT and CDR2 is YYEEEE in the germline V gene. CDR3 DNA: TGTGCCAGCAGCCCCGTGGAGAGTAATGAAAAACTGTTTTTT. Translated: CASSPVESNEKLFF.

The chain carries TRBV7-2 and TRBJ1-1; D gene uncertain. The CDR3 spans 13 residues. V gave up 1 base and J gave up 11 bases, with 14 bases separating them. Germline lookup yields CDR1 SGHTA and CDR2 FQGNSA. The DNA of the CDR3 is TGTGCCAGCAGCTTAGTATCGGGCGAGACTGCTTTCTTT. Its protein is CASSLVSGETAFF.

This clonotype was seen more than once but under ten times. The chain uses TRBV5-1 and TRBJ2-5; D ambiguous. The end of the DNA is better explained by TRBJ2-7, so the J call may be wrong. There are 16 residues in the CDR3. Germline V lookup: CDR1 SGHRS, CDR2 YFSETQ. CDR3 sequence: CASSLVGPTRTYEQYF. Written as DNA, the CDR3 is TGCGCCAGCAGCTTGGTTGGGCCCACACGTACCTACGAGCAGTACTTC.

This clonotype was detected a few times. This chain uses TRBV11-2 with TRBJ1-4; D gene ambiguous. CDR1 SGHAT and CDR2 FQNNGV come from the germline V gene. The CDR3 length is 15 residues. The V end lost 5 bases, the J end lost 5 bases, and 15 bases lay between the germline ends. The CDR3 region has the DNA TGTGCCAGCAGCCCTAGACACGGCTCGAATGAAAAACTGTTTTTT. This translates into CASSPRHGSNEKLFF.

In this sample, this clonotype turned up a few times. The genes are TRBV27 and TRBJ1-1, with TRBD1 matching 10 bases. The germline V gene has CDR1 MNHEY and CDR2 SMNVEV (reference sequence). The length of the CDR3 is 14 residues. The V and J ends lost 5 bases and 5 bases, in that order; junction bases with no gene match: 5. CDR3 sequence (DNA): TGTGCCAGCAGTAGACGGACAGGGGGGACTGAAGCTTTCTTT. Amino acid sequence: CASSRRTGGTEAFF.

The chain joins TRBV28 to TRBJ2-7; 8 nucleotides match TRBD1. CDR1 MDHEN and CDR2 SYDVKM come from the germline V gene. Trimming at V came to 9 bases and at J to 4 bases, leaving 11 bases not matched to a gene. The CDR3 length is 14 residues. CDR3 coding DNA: TGTGCCAGTAGTCGGACAGGGTTCGGGTACGAGCAGTACTTC. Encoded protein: CASSRTGFGYEQYF. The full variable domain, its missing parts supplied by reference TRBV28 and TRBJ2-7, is DVKVTQSSRYLVKRTGEKVFLECVQDMDHENMFWYRQDPGLGLRLIYFSYDVKMKEKGDIPEGYSVSREKKERFSLILESASTNQTSMYLCASSRTGFGYEQYFGPGTRLTVT.

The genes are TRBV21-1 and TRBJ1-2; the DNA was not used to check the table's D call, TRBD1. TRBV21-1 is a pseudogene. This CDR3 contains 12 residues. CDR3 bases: TGTGCCAGCAGCGCCAGGGGGCTCAGCTACACCTTC. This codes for CASSARGLSYTF.

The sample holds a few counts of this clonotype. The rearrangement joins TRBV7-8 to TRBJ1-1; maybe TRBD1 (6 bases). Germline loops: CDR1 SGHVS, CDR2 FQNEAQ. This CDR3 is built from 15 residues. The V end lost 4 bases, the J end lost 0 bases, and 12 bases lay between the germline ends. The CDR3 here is CASSSPTGLNTEAFF. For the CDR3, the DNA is TGTGCCAGCAGCTCGCCGACAGGCCTGAACACTGAAGCTTTCTTT.

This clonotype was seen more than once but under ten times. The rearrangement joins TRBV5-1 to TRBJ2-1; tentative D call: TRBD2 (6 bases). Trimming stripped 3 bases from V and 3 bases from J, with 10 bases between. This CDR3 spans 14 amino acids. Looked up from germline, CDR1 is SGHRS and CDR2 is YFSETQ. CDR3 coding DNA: TGCGCCAGCAGCTCGATCGGGGGCTACAATGAGCAGTTCTTC. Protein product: CASSSIGGYNEQFF.

CDR3 amino acids: CASSAGGVGEQFF. CDR3 nucleotides: TGTGCCAGCAGCGCTGGGGGGGTCGGTGAGCAGTTCTTC. This chain connects TRBV7-7 to TRBJ2-5; TRBD2 aligns across 7 bases. The J call is uncertain, as TRBJ2-1 better fits the DNA end. This CDR3 spans 13 amino acids. From germline, CDR1 is SSHAT and CDR2 FNYEAQ (reference sequence).

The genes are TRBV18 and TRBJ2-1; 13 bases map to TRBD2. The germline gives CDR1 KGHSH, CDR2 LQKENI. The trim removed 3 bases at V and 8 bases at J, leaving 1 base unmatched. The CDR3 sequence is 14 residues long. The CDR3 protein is CASSPTSGRDEQFF. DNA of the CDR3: TGTGCCAGCTCACCCACTAGCGGGAGGGATGAGCAGTTCTTC.

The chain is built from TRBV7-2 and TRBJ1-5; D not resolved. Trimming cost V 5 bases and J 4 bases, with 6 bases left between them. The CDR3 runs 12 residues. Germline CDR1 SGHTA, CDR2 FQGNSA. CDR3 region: CASSPINQPQHF. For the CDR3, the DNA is TGTGCCAGCAGCCCCATAAATCAGCCCCAGCATTTT.

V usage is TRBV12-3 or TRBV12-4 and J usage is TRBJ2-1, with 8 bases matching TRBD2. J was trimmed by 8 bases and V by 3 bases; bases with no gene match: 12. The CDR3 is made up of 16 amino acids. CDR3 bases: TGTGCCAGCAGTTTCCCTCCGGCGGGGGGCCCTGATGAGCAGTTCTTC. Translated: CASSFPPAGGPDEQFF.

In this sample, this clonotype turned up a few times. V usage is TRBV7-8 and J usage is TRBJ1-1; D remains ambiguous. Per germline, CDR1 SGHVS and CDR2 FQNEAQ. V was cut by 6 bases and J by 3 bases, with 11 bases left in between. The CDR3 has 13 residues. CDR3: CASRFFPDTEAFF. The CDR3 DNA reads TGTGCCAGCAGATTTTTCCCCGACACTGAAGCTTTCTTT.

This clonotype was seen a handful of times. CDR3 amino acids: CASSHPGPEAFF. The CDR3 DNA follows: TGTGCCAGCAGCCACCCCGGCCCCGAAGCTTTCTTT. The chain links TRBV14 to TRBJ1-1; no firm D call. Germline V gene lookup returns CDR1 SGHDN and CDR2 FVKESK. The length of the CDR3 is 12 residues. Trimming took off 3 bases at V and 8 bases at J, with 10 bases between the two ends.

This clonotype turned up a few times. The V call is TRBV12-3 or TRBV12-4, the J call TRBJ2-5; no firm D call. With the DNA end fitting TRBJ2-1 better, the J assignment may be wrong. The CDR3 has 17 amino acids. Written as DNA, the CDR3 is TGTGCCAGCACCCATAGGTTGGGTTTTACCTCCTACAATGAGCAGTTCTTC. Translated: CASTHRLGFTSYNEQFF.

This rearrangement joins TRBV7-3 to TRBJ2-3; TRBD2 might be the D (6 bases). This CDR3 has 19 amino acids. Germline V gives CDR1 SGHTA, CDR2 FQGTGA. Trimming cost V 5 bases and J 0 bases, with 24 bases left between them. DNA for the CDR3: TGTGCCAGCAGCCCTCGAGCGGGCAGAGTACGGGAGAGCACAGATACGCAGTATTTT. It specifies CASSPRAGRVRESTDTQYF.

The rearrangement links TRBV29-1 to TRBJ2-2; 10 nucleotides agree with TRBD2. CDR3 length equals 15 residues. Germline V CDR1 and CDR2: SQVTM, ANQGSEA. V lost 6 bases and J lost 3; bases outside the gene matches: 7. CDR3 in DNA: TGCAGCGTCCTCTCCGGGACTAGCGACACCGGGGAGCTGTTTTTT. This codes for CSVLSGTSDTGELFF.

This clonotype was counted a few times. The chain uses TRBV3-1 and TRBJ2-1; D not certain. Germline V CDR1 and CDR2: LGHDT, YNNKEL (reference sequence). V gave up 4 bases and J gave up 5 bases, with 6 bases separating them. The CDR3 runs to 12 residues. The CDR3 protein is CASSRQDNEQFF. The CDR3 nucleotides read TGTGCCAGCAGCCGGCAGGACAATGAGCAGTTCTTC.

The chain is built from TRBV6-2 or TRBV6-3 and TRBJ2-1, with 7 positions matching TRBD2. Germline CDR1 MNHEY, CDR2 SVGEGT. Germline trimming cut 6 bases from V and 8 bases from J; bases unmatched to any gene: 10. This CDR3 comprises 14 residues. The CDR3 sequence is CASRGGRARDEQFF. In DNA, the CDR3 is TGTGCCAGCAGGGGAGGGAGGGCCAGGGATGAGCAGTTCTTC.

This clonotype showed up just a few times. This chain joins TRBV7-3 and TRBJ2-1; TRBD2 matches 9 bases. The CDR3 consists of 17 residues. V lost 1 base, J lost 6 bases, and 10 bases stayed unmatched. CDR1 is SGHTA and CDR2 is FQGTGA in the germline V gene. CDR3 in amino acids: CASSLNSPAGGANEQFF. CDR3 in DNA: TGTGCCAGCAGCTTAAATAGCCCAGCGGGAGGCGCCAATGAGCAGTTCTTC. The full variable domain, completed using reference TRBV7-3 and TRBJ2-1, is GAGVSQTPSNKVTEKGKYVELRCDPISGHTALYWYRQSLGQGPEFLIYFQGTGAADDSGLPNDRFFAVRPEGSVSTLKIQRTERGDSAVYLCASSLNSPAGGANEQFFGPGTRLTVL.

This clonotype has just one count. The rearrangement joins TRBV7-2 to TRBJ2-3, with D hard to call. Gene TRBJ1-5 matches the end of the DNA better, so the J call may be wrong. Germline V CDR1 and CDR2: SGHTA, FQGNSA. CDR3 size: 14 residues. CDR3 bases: TGTGCCAGCAGCTTACAAGCGGGAGCAGATACGCAGCATTTT. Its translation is CASSLQAGADTQHF.

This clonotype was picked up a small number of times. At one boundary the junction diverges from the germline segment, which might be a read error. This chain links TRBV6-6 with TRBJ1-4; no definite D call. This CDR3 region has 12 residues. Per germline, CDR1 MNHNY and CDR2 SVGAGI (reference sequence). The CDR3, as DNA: TGTGCCAGCAGTTACGCCCGAGAAAAACCGTTTTTT. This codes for CASSYAREKPFF.

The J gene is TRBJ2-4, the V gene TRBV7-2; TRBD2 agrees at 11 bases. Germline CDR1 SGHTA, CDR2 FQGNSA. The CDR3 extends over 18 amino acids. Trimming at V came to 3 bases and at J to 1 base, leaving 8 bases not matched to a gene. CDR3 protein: CASSFISGGAGAKNIQYF. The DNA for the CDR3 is TGTGCCAGCAGCTTTATTAGCGGGGGGGCGGGGGCCAAAAACATTCAGTACTTC. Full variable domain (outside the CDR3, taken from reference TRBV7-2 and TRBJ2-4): GAGVSQSPSNKVTEKGKDVELRCDPISGHTALYWYRQSLGQGLEFLIYFQGNSAPDKSGLPSDRFSAERTGGSVSTLTIQRTQQEDSAVYLCASSFISGGAGAKNIQYFGAGTRLSVL.

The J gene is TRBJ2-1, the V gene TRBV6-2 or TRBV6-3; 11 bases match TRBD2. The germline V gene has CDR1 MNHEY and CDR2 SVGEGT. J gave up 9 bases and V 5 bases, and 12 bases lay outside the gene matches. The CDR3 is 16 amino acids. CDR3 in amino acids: CASSKFSGRAVGEQFF. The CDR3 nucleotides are TGTGCCAGCAGTAAGTTTAGCGGGAGGGCCGTTGGTGAGCAGTTCTTC.

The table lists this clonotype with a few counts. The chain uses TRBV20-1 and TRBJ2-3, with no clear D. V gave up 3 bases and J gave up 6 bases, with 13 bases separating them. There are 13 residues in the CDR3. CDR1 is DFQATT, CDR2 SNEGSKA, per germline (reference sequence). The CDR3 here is CSASAAFSDTQYF. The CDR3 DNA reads TGCAGTGCTAGTGCCGCCTTCAGCGATACGCAGTATTTT.

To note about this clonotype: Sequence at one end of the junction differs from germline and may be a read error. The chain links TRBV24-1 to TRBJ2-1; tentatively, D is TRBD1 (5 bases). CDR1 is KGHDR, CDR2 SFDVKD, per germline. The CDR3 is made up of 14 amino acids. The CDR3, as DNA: TGTGACACCAGTGATTTTAAAGGGGTCGTGGAGCAGTTCTTC. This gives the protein CDTSDFKGVVEQFF.

CDR3 nucleotide sequence: TGTGCCAGCAGCCTAGAGGACAGGGGGATCTACTTC. Protein: CASSLEDRGIYF. The chain employs TRBV7-9 and TRBJ2-7, with 10 bases fitting TRBD1. The CDR3 covers 12 residues. The germline V gene has CDR1 SEHNR and CDR2 FQNEAQ (reference sequence). The trim removed 5 bases at V and 13 bases at J, leaving 8 bases unmatched.